This entry lists 19 T cell receptor beta chains sequenced from one sample in a study of blood T cell repertoires in COVID-19 (dated by TCRdb to the early 2020s). The method was the immunoSEQ multiplex PCR assay. TCRdb's version of the immuneACCESS table is confined to in-frame rearrangements and falls short of the full clone set. An unresolved V gene accounts for under half of the shortfall where checked; the remainder is of unknown origin. The sample table shows about 76,000 clones, and approximately 78% are seen once. Together, the top ten hold roughly 27% of the sample. Sample: peripheral blood. These receptors were taken from a human donor in a cohort sampled during active COVID-19.

The chain couples TRBV15 to TRBJ2-2; D uncertain. Germline CDR1 is LNHNV and CDR2 is YYDKDF (reference sequence). The CDR3 runs to 16 residues. The ends were cut back, 0 bases at V and 4 bases at J, with 12 bases in the middle. The CDR3 loop reads CATSRDRVWSTGELFF. CDR3 bases: TGTGCCACCAGCAGAGATCGCGTTTGGAGCACCGGGGAGCTGTTTTTT.

The gene calls are TRBV5-8 and TRBJ2-1; D ambiguous. CDR3 length equals 14 residues. The V gene's germline CDR1 is SGHTS and CDR2 YDEGEE. Trimming removed 0 bases at V and 6 bases at J, with 10 bases between. CDR3 in DNA: TGTGCCAGCAGCTTGGGCCCCACTCTCAATGAGCAGTTCTTC. Translated: CASSLGPTLNEQFF.

This clone has a single count. This chain uses TRBV11-2 with TRBJ2-1, with 13 bases fitting TRBD2. V trimming: 1 base; J trimming: 3 bases; junction bases outside the gene matches: 3. The CDR3 runs to 17 residues. Germline V gene lookup returns CDR1 SGHAT and CDR2 FQNNGV. CDR3 amino acids: CASSLAGTSGVYNEQFF. CDR3 bases: TGTGCCAGCAGCTTAGCCGGGACTAGCGGGGTCTACAATGAGCAGTTCTTC.

The V call is TRBV21-1, the J call TRBJ2-1; the table's D call TRBD2 went unverified against the DNA. TRBV21-1 constitutes a pseudogene. The CDR3 is made up of 14 amino acids. The CDR3 sequence: CASTQRRKEDEQFF. As DNA, the CDR3 is TGTGCCAGCACCCAAAGGCGGAAAGAGGATGAGCAGTTCTTC.

The V call is TRBV4-1, the J call TRBJ2-4, with 8 bases fitting TRBD2. J lost 1 base, V lost 4 bases, and 6 bases had no gene match. This CDR3 is built from 16 residues. CDR1 and CDR2 from the germline V gene are MGHRA and YSYEKL. Here the CDR3 reads CASSLPGGGAKNIQYF. The CDR3 region has the DNA TGCGCCAGCAGCCTACCCGGGGGGGGTGCCAAAAACATTCAGTACTTC.

This clone was found a few times. The V call is TRBV30, the J call TRBJ2-1; TRBD2 aligns across 8 bases. The CDR3 consists of 13 residues. The germline V gene has CDR1 GTSNPN and CDR2 SVGIG (reference sequence). V shed 8 bases, J shed 4 bases, and the junction held 7 bases outside the gene matches. This chain's CDR3 is CASLAGSYNEQFF. In DNA form, the CDR3 reads TGTGCCAGCCTAGCGGGCTCTTACAATGAGCAGTTCTTC.

The CDR3 DNA reads TGCGCCAGCAGCCAGAGGAACCAGGGGCATGGCTATGGCTACACCTTC. Translated, it gives CASSQRNQGHGYGYTF. The genes are TRBV4-1 and TRBJ1-2; a possible D gene is TRBD1 (6 bases). CDR3 length: 16 amino acids. The V gene's germline CDR1 is MGHRA and CDR2 YSYEKL. V lost 3 bases and J 4 bases, leaving 18 bases between the germline ends.

The rearrangement links TRBV2 to TRBJ2-5, with 9 bases matching TRBD2. Germline CDR1 SNHLY, CDR2 FYNNEI. This CDR3 comprises 14 residues. After removal of 8 bases from V and 4 bases from J, the junction contained 8 bases not matched to a gene. The CDR3, as DNA: TGTGCCAGCGGGGCTAGCGGGGTGGGAGAGACCCAGTACTTC. Protein product: CASGASGVGETQYF.

The chain links TRBV5-1 to TRBJ2-5; 8 nucleotides match TRBD2. Trimming cost V 0 bases and J 7 bases; bases outside gene matches: 5. The CDR3 length is 14 residues. Germline V lookup: CDR1 SGHRS, CDR2 YFSETQ. DNA of the CDR3: TGCGCCAGCAGCTTGGGGACTAGCAAGGCGACCCAGTACTTC. Protein product: CASSLGTSKATQYF.

The chain carries TRBV18 and TRBJ2-5; 8 bases are shared with TRBD1. Losses at the gene ends were 5 bases for V and 1 base for J; bases not matched to a gene: 3. The CDR3 runs 14 residues. Germline V CDR1 and CDR2: KGHSH, LQKENI. In DNA, the CDR3 is TGTGCCAGCTCAATGGGACAGGTCCAAGAGACCCAGTACTTC. Amino acids: CASSMGQVQETQYF.

This clone was detected only a few times. The J gene is TRBJ2-5, the V gene TRBV7-2, with 7 bases identical to TRBD1. Trimming at V came to 5 bases and at J to 7 bases, leaving 10 bases not matched to a gene. Germline CDR1 reads SGHTA; CDR2 reads FQGNSA. The CDR3 covers 14 residues. The CDR3 protein is CASSGTAYGGTQYF. Written as DNA, the CDR3 is TGTGCCAGCAGCGGGACAGCTTATGGGGGGACCCAGTACTTC.

The chain recombines TRBV7-9 with TRBJ1-2; no reliable D call. V was pared by 5 bases and J by 4 bases, with 14 bases between. There are 14 residues in the CDR3. The germline V gene has CDR1 SEHNR and CDR2 FQNEAQ (reference sequence). The chain's CDR3 is CASSPAAGIYGYTF. CDR3 nucleotides: TGTGCCAGCAGCCCCGCGGCGGGAATCTATGGCTACACCTTC.

This chain joins TRBV20-1 and TRBJ1-1; D ambiguous. This CDR3 is 11 amino acids long. The V end was cut by 3 bases, the J end by 6 bases, with 8 bases between. Germline-derived CDR1 and CDR2 are DFQATT and SNEGSKA (reference sequence). This CDR3 is CSASKPAEAFF. CDR3 DNA: TGCAGTGCTAGTAAGCCGGCTGAAGCTTTCTTT.

The gene calls are TRBV18 and TRBJ2-1; the match to TRBD1 covers 10 bases. Germline-derived CDR1 and CDR2 are KGHSH and LQKENI. After removal of 4 bases from V and 3 bases from J, the junction contained 15 bases not matched to a gene. The CDR3 extends over 19 amino acids. The CDR3 DNA follows: TGTGCCAGCTCACGTTCGACCCGAGACAGGGGGCCGTACTACAATGAGCAGTTCTTC. It codes for CASSRSTRDRGPYYNEQFF.

The J gene is TRBJ2-7, the V gene TRBV18; D might be TRBD1 (7 bases). The CDR3 is 13 residues long. Germline assignment: CDR1 KGHSH and CDR2 LQKENI. The germline V and J ends were trimmed by 4 bases and 3 bases, with 10 bases remaining between them. CDR3 DNA: TGTGCCAGCTCACGCGGGACAGACTACGAGCAGTACTTC. It yields the protein CASSRGTDYEQYF.

This chain links TRBV7-3 with TRBJ1-3; no clear D. The germline V and J ends were trimmed by 0 bases and 2 bases, with 5 bases remaining between them. CDR1 SGHTA and CDR2 FQGTGA come from the germline V gene. The CDR3 consists of 14 residues. The CDR3 DNA follows: TGTGCCAGCAGCTTAACTCAGACTGGAAACACCATATATTTT. Residues: CASSLTQTGNTIYF.

The chain links TRBV5-1 to TRBJ2-1, with D perhaps TRBD2 (5 bases). Germline-derived CDR1 and CDR2 are SGHRS and YFSETQ. V dropped 0 bases and J dropped 4 bases, with 8 bases sitting between them. This CDR3 has 14 residues. In DNA, the CDR3 is TGCGCCAGCAGCTTGGCCGGGGAGTACAATGAGCAGTTCTTC. Translated: CASSLAGEYNEQFF.

V usage is TRBV7-9 and J usage is TRBJ2-3; TRBD2 aligns across 7 bases. The V segment lost 11 bases and the J segment 2 bases; nucleotides outside the gene matches: 13. Looked up from germline, CDR1 is SEHNR and CDR2 is FQNEAQ (reference sequence). The CDR3 consists of 15 residues. The CDR3, as DNA: TGTGCCTCTTGGGGAGCGGGGACCCTCACAGATACGCAGTATTTT. This codes for CASWGAGTLTDTQYF.

This chain joins TRBV9 and TRBJ2-1; D gene ambiguous. Trimming pared 0 bases from V and 4 bases from J, leaving 8 bases between. From germline, CDR1 is SGDLS and CDR2 YYNGEE. The CDR3 runs to 14 residues. CDR3 DNA sequence: TGTGCCAGCAGCGTAGTGGCAGTTTACAATGAGCAGTTCTTC. Its protein product is CASSVVAVYNEQFF.